This TCR beta chain was sequenced during a study of T cells in Graves' hyperthyroidism and ophthalmopathy. Overall study: Peripheral blood was obtained at initial diagnosis, preceding any treatment.

The PBMCs were sourced from fresh peripheral blood (around 10 ml). General study findings and limits: The model foresaw ophthalmopathy a median 6.5 months prior to onset.

This clonotype was seen many times. Its specificity is unknown. Amplified TCR beta CDR3 regions came from RNA transcripts. The study used the HTBI primer set for a first-round RT-PCR of the TCR CDR3. TCRdb re-called the multiplex PCR reads with MiXCR, one entry per CDR3 protein. The repertoire includes 450,000 to 650,000 distinct CDR3 sequences, 12% to 15% of them detected once, and roughly 7.7% sits in the top ten. This receptor was taken from a woman aged 18 to 35 with Graves' ophthalmopathy. The sequenced sample was blood.

The CDR3: CASQGQGDNQPQHF. The DNA for the CDR3 is TGTGCCAGCCAGGGACAGGGGGACAATCAGCCCCAGCATTTT. This chain joins TRBV18 and TRBJ1-5; 11 nucleotides line up with TRBD1. Germline CDR1 is KGHSH and CDR2 is LQKENI. The CDR3 is 14 amino acids. With V trimmed by 8 bases and J by 3 bases, 3 bases remained unmatched.